The clone carrying this T cell receptor (beta chain) was detected ten times or more. Scientists amplified the TCR beta CDR3 regions from RNA transcripts. Second-round multiplex PCR followed a first-round RT-PCR using HTBI primers. Using its own MiXCR run on the multiplex PCR reads, TCRdb lists one record per CDR3 protein. The data show 300,000 to 400,000 distinct CDR3 sequences, roughly 15% seen once. This sample stems from a study of Graves' ophthalmopathy and Graves' hyperthyroidism. There are 13 residues in the CDR3. Germline V gene lookup returns CDR1 DFQATT and CDR2 SNEGSKA (reference sequence). Trimming stripped 2 bases from V and 10 bases from J, with 18 bases between.

This receptor was taken from an adult woman with stable Graves' hyperthyroidism. Sequencing used peripheral blood. This chain uses TRBV20-1 with TRBJ2-7; D is ambiguous. CDR3 nucleotides: TGCAGTGCTAGACCACAGACCCTTGGAGAACAGTACTTC. Protein sequence: CSARPQTLGEQYF.